The source of this T cell receptor (beta chain) is a study of blood T cell repertoires in COVID-19. Turning to the study itself: COVID-19 samples collected from the United States, Italy and Spain covered acute and convalescent phases.

Per the study methods: Amplification from reference gene primers served as the basis for estimated nucleated cell counts. Libraries were prepared by immunoSEQ multiplex PCR; TCRdb keeps only in-frame clonotypes and omits some of them. Clone size and the V and J calls come from that table; the DNA yielded D and trimming. Found here are a few hundred thousand clones, roughly 90% of them singletons; the top ten hold over 4%. This CDR3 region has 12 residues. V was cut by 1 base and J by 6 bases, with 4 bases left in between. Germline CDR1 reads LGHNA; CDR2 reads YNFKEQ. Across 24 US areas, participants ranged in age from about 18 to 90 years. Participants' own reports of clinical history determined their cohort assignment. As to this clone: This specimen includes other DNA sequences encoding the same CDR3.

The gene calls are TRBV4-2 and TRBJ2-1; D gene unclear. This receptor was identified in a young woman who had recovered from COVID-19. The sample consisted of PBMCs or T cells enriched from blood (not recorded which). The CDR3 is CASSQGGNEQFF. CDR3 sequence (DNA): TGTGCCAGCAGCCAAGGAGGCAATGAGCAGTTCTTC.